This T cell receptor (beta chain) came from a study of shared clonotypes between healthy human individuals. Study results and limitations: Sharing of clonotypes among donors was expected to vary with sequencing depth. Exclusively blood specimens were collected; tissue repertoires likely differ.

Generated by immunoSEQ multiplex PCR, the TCRdb table keeps only in-frame clones and is missing some. This sample yields 2.3 million or so clones, of which about 92% are seen a single time; about 0.39% belongs to the top ten. In its sample, this clone was seen once. Its antigen remains unidentified. Germline loops: CDR1 LNHDA, CDR2 SQIVND (reference sequence). The CDR3 contains 14 residues. With 2 bases removed from V and 6 bases from J, the gap between germline ends came to 14 bases. Both subsets, CD45RA+ naive and CD45RA-negative memory, were split from the CD4+ cells. The specimen sequenced was naive CD4+ T cells from PBMCs. The subset is: CD45RA+ positively selected. V is TRBV19 and J is TRBJ2-7, with no clear D. The receptor was derived from a man aged 18 to 35 in good health. Some clones in this sample may be carry-over from other donors' samples. CDR3: CASSIWAEQSEQYF. The CDR3 coding sequence is TGTGCCAGTAGTATATGGGCAGAGCAGAGCGAGCAGTACTTC.